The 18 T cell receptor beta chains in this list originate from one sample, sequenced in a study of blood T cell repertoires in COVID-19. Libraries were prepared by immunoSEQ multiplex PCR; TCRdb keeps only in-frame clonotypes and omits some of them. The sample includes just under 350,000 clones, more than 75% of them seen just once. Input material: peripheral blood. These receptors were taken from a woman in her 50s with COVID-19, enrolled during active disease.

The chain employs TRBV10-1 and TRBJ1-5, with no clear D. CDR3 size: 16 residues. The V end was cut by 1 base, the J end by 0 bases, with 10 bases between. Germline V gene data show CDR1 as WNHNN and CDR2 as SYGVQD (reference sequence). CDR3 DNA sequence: TGCGCCAGCAGTGAGTTTCGAGGGAGTAGCAATCAGCCCCAGCATTTT. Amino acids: CASSEFRGSSNQPQHF.

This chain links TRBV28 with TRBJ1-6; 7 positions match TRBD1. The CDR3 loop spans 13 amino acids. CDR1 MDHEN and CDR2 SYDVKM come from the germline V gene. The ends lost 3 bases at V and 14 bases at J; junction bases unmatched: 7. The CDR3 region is CASSFQGVGTLHF. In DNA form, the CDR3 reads TGTGCCAGCAGTTTCCAGGGGGTAGGCACCCTCCACTTT.

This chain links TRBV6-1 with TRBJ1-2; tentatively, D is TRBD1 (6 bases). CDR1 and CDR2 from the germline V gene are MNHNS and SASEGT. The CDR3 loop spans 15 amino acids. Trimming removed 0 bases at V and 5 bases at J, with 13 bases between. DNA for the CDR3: TGTGCCAGCAGTGAAGCGCGGGGGCTGGGATATGGCTACACCTTC. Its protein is CASSEARGLGYGYTF.

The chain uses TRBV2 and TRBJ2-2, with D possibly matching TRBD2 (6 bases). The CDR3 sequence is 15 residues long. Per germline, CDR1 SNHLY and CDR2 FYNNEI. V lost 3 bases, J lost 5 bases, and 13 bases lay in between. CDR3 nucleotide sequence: TGTGCCAGCAGTGAGGAGCGGGTTGGGACCGGGGAGCTGTTTTTT. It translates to CASSEERVGTGELFF.

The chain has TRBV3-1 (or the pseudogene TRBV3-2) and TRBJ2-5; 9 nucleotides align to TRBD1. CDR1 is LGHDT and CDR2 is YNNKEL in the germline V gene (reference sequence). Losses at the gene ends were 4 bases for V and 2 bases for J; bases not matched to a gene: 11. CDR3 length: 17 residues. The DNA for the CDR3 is TGTGCCAGCAGCCGACGGACAGGGGCTATGGGACAAGAGACCCAGTACTTC. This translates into CASSRRTGAMGQETQYF.

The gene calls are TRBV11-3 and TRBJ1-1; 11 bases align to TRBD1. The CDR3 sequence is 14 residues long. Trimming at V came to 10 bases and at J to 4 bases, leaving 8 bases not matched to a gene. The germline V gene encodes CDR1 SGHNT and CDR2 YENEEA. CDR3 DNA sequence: TGTGCCACCAGGGACAGGGGGATGAGCACTGAAGCTTTCTTT. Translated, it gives CATRDRGMSTEAFF.

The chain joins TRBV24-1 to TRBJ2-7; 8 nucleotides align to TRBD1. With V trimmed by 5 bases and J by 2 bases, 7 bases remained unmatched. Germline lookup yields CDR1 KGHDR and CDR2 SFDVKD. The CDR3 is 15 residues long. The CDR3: CATSVRDRSTYEQYF. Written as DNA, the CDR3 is TGTGCCACCAGTGTCCGGGACAGGTCCACCTACGAGCAGTACTTC.

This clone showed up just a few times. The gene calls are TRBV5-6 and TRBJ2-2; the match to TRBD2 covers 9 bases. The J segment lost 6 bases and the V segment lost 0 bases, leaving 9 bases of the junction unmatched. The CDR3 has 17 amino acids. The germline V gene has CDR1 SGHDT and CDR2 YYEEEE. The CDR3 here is CASSLAGGTSISGELFF. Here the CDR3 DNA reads TGTGCCAGCAGCTTGGCCGGGGGGACTAGCATCTCCGGGGAGCTGTTTTTT. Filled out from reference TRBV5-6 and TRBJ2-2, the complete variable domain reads DAGVTQSPTHLIKTRGQQVTLRCSPKSGHDTVSWYQQALGQGPQFIFQYYEEEERQRGNFPDRFSGHQFPNYSSELNVNALLLGDSALYLCASSLAGGTSISGELFFGEGSRLTVL.

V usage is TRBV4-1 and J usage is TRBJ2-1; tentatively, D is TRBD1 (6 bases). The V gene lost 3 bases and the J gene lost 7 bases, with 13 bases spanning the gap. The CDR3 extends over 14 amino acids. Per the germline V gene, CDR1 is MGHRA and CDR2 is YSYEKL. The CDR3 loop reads CASSHAGTRNEQFF. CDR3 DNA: TGCGCCAGCAGCCACGCCGGGACAAGGAATGAGCAGTTCTTC.

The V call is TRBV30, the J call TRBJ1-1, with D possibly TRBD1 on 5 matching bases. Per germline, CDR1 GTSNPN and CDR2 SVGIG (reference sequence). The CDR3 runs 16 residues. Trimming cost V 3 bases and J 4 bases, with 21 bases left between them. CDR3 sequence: CAWSSFHHGGGTEAFF. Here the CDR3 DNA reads TGTGCCTGGAGCAGTTTCCACCATGGGGGGGGCACTGAAGCTTTCTTT. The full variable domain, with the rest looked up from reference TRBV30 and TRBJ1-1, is SQTIHQWPATLVQPVGSPLSLECTVEGTSNPNLYWYRQAAGRGLQLLFYSVGIGQISSEVPQNLSASRPQDRQFILSSKKLLLSDSGFYLCAWSSFHHGGGTEAFFGQGTRLTVV.

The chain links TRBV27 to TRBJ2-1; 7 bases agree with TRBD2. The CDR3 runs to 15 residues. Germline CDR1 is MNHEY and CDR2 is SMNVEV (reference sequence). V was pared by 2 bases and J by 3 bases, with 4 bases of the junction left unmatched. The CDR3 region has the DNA TGTGCCAGCAGTTTACTGGCGGGAGTCTACAATGAGCAGTTCTTC. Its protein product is CASSLLAGVYNEQFF.

CDR3 nucleotide sequence: TGTGCCAGCAGCCAAGCGGGAACAGCGGGTCAGCCCCAGCATTTT. Its protein product is CASSQAGTAGQPQHF. The V gene is TRBV3-1 (or the pseudogene TRBV3-2), the J gene TRBJ1-5, with D unclear. The V gene lost 1 base and the J gene lost 6 bases, with 13 bases spanning the gap. Germline V gene sequence: CDR1 LGHDT, CDR2 YNNKEL (reference sequence). The CDR3 is 15 amino acids.

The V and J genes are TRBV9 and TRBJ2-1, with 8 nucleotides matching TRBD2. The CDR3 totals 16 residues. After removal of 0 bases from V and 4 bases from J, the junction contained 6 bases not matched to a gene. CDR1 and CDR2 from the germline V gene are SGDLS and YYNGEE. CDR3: CASSVGVVAGYNEQFF. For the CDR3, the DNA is TGTGCCAGCAGCGTAGGGGTCGTAGCGGGATACAATGAGCAGTTCTTC.

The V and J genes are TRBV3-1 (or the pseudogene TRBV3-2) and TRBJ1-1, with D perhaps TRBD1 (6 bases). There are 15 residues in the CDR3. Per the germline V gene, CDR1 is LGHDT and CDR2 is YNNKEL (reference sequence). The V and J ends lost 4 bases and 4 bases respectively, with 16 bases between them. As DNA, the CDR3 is TGTGCCAGCAGCCGCCCCCCAGGGGTTGCCACTGAAGCTTTCTTT. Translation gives CASSRPPGVATEAFF.

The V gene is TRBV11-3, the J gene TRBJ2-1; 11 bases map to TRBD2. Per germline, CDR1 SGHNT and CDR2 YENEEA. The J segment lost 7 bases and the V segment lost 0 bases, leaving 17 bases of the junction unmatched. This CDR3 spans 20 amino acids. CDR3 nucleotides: TGTGCCAGCAGCTTAGATCCCCAATTGATTCTAGCGGGAGGTAGGAATGAGCAGTTCTTC. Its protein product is CASSLDPQLILAGGRNEQFF.

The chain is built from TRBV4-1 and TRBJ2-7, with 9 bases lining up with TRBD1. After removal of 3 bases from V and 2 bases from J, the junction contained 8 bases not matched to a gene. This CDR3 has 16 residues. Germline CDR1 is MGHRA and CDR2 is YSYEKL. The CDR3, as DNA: TGCGCCAGCAGCCATTTGACGGGACAGGGTACCTACGAGCAGTACTTC. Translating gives CASSHLTGQGTYEQYF.

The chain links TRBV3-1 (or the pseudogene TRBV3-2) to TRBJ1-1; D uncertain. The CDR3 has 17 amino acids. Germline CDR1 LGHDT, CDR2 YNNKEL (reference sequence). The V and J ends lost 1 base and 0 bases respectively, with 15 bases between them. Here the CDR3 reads CASSQASRLRMNTEAFF. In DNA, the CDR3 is TGTGCCAGCAGCCAAGCCTCCAGGCTTAGAATGAACACTGAAGCTTTCTTT.

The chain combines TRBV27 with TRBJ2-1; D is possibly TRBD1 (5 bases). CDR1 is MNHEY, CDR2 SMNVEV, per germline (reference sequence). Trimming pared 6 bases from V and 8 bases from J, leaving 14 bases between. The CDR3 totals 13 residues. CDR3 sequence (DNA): TGTGCCAGCAGGGCGCAGGGTAGGGATGAGCAGTTCTTC. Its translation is CASRAQGRDEQFF.